The 29 T cell receptor beta chains listed next were all sequenced from one sample in a study of T cells in Graves' hyperthyroidism and ophthalmopathy. It was RNA transcripts that yielded the amplified TCR beta CDR3 regions. Carried out on the TCR CDR3, a first-round RT-PCR used the HTBI primer set. One entry per CDR3 protein, called by TCRdb with MiXCR from the multiplex PCR reads. Counted here are some 400,000 distinct CDR3 sequences, under 20% occurring once; the ten biggest clones make up 3% to 4%. Source material: blood. The source of these receptors is a woman between 18 and 29 years old with Graves' hyperthyroidism.

This clonotype has a handful of counts. DNA of the CDR3: TGCGCCAGCAGCCACGTCCCCGAGGCAGGGAGGCAGCCCCAGCATTTT. This encodes CASSHVPEAGRQPQHF. V gene TRBV4-1 combines with J gene TRBJ1-5, with a weak D call TRBD1 (5 bases). Germline-derived CDR1 and CDR2 are MGHRA and YSYEKL. Trimming stripped 3 bases from V and 7 bases from J, with 19 bases between. The CDR3 is made up of 16 amino acids.

This clonotype was counted ten times or more. The genes are TRBV28 and TRBJ2-5; D uncertain. V gave up 6 bases and J gave up 0 bases, with 8 bases separating them. Per the germline V gene, CDR1 is MDHEN and CDR2 is SYDVKM. This CDR3 region has 13 residues. CDR3 sequence reads: CASREYNQETQYF. Here the CDR3 DNA reads TGTGCCAGCAGGGAGTATAACCAAGAGACCCAGTACTTC.

This clonotype has a handful of counts. The chain has TRBV5-1 and TRBJ1-1; possibly TRBD1 for D (6 bases). The CDR3 covers 12 residues. Germline assignment: CDR1 SGHRS and CDR2 YFSETQ. Trimming removed 1 base from V and 13 bases from J, with 14 bases in between. The CDR3 is CASSLLGGIGFF. In nucleotides, the CDR3 is TGCGCCAGCAGCTTGTTAGGGGGAATAGGTTTCTTT.

V gene TRBV7-2 combines with J gene TRBJ2-2; TRBD2 might be the D (5 bases). Trimming pared 3 bases from V and 2 bases from J, leaving 7 bases between. Germline V gives CDR1 SGHTA, CDR2 FQGNSA. The length of the CDR3 is 14 residues. The CDR3 DNA reads TGTGCCAGCAGCTTGGACTTTAACACCGGGGAGCTGTTTTTT. Protein: CASSLDFNTGELFF.

This clonotype was counted many times. An end of the junction does not agree with germline; a read error may underlie this. The chain combines TRBV7-2 with TRBJ2-7; D not certain. Germline values: CDR1 SGHTA, CDR2 FQGNSA. The CDR3 is 13 residues long. The CDR3 DNA reads TGTGCCAGCAGCTTATGGCTCTCCCACGAGCAGTACTTC. This gives the protein CASSLWLSHEQYF. Looking up the rest from reference TRBV7-2 and TRBJ2-7 gives the full variable domain: GAGVSQSPSNKVTEKGKDVELRCDPISGHTALYWYRQSLGQGLEFLIYFQGNSAPDKSGLPSDRFSAERTGGSVSTLTIQRTQQEDSAVYLCASSLWLSHEQYFGPGTRLTVT.

This clonotype was seen ten or more times. The genes are TRBV12-3 or TRBV12-4 and TRBJ2-7; 7 nucleotides line up with TRBD1. The CDR3 contains 13 residues. V shed 9 bases, J shed 0 bases, and the junction held 5 bases outside the gene matches. CDR3 residues: CARGDSSSYEQYF. CDR3 DNA: TGTGCCAGAGGGGACAGTAGCTCCTACGAGCAGTACTTC.

As for this clonotype: This may be a read error, as it is one base from a much larger clone. CDR3 protein: CASSFRGAEAFF. The CDR3, as DNA: TGTGCCAGCAGTTTTCGGGGGGCTGAAGCTTTCTTT. The gene calls are TRBV28 and TRBJ1-1, with D perhaps matching TRBD1 (5 bases). Deletions cut 3 bases from V and 6 bases from J, with 8 bases between. Germline V gene lookup returns CDR1 MDHEN and CDR2 SYDVKM. This CDR3 is built from 12 residues. The full variable domain, in which reference TRBV28 and TRBJ1-1 provide the parts outside the CDR3, is DVKVTQSSRYLVKRTGEKVFLECVQDMDHENMFWYRQDPGLGLRLIYFSYDVKMKEKGDIPEGYSVSREKKERFSLILESASTNQTSMYLCASSFRGAEAFFGQGTRLTVV.

The sample holds many counts of this clonotype. This sequence joins TRBV28 and TRBJ2-7, with 12 bases fitting TRBD2. With V trimmed by 3 bases and J by 2 bases, 2 bases remained unmatched. This CDR3 has 15 amino acids. Germline CDR1 MDHEN, CDR2 SYDVKM. The CDR3 loop reads CASSLTSGGPYEQYF. CDR3 in DNA: TGTGCCAGCAGTTTGACTAGCGGGGGACCCTACGAGCAGTACTTC.

This clonotype has ten or more counts. The chain couples TRBV19 to TRBJ1-5, with unresolved D. Germline V gives CDR1 LNHDA, CDR2 SQIVND (reference sequence). CDR3 length: 12 residues. V gave up 7 bases and J gave up 5 bases, with 9 bases separating them. The CDR3 sequence is CASTDGYQPQHF. In DNA form, the CDR3 reads TGTGCCAGTACGGACGGTTATCAGCCCCAGCATTTT. The full variable domain, in which reference TRBV19 and TRBJ1-5 provide the parts outside the CDR3, is DGGITQSPKYLFRKEGQNVTLSCEQNLNHDAMYWYRQDPGQGLRLIYYSQIVNDFQKGDIAEGYSVSREKKESFPLTVTSAQKNPTAFYLCASTDGYQPQHFGDGTRLSIL.

Many counts were recorded for this clonotype. The chain combines TRBV6-1 with TRBJ1-2; 10 bases align to TRBD1. The CDR3 is 15 residues long. Looked up from germline, CDR1 is MNHNS and CDR2 is SASEGT. Losses at the gene ends were 6 bases for V and 5 bases for J; bases not matched to a gene: 9. The CDR3 sequence is CASRELGTGEYGYTF. Written as DNA, the CDR3 is TGTGCCAGCAGAGAACTGGGGACAGGGGAATATGGCTACACCTTC.

Notes on this clonotype: A much larger clone differs by one base, so this may be a read error. The gene calls are TRBV6-2 or TRBV6-3 and TRBJ2-5; D is undetermined. The CDR3 contains 12 residues. Trimming took 8 bases from V and 1 from J, leaving 8 bases between them. Germline V CDR1 and CDR2: MNHEY, SVGEGT. In DNA form, the CDR3 reads TGTGCCAGCGCGGTCCGCCAAGAGACCCAGTACTTC. It is translated as CASAVRQETQYF.

This clonotype was counted between two and nine times. The gene calls are TRBV2 and TRBJ2-5; D is ambiguous. In germline, CDR1 is SNHLY, CDR2 FYNNEI. This CDR3 is built from 15 residues. Trimming removed 6 bases at V and 4 bases at J, with 18 bases between. Here the CDR3 reads CASRQIETPIETQYF. The CDR3, as DNA: TGTGCCAGCAGACAGATCGAAACCCCGATAGAGACCCAGTACTTC. The complete variable domain, with remaining parts taken from reference TRBV2 and TRBJ2-5, reads EPEVTQTPSHQVTQMGQEVILRCVPISNHLYFYWYRQILGQKVEFLVSFYNNEISEKSEIFDDQFSVERPDGSNFTLKIRSTKLEDSAMYFCASRQIETPIETQYFGPGTRLLVL.

This clonotype has a count of ten or more. Here the CDR3 reads CASSGTGAMGTEAFF. CDR3 in DNA: TGTGCCAGCAGTGGGACAGGGGCCATGGGAACTGAAGCTTTCTTT. The chain combines TRBV28 with TRBJ1-1, with TRBD1 matching over 10 bases. The CDR3 has 15 amino acids. Germline V gives CDR1 MDHEN, CDR2 SYDVKM. J gave up 5 bases and V 5 bases, and 8 bases lay outside the gene matches.

This clonotype was seen many times. The chain recombines TRBV12-3 or TRBV12-4 with TRBJ1-2; no definite D call. The CDR3 consists of 13 residues. With 3 bases removed from V and 4 bases from J, the gap between germline ends came to 9 bases. The CDR3 sequence is CASSLEVFYGYTF. Here the CDR3 DNA reads TGTGCCAGCAGTTTGGAGGTCTTCTATGGCTACACCTTC.

This clonotype was seen ten or more times. This rearrangement joins TRBV6-1 to TRBJ1-3; a possible D gene is TRBD1 (5 bases). The CDR3 runs to 15 residues. Germline values: CDR1 MNHNS, CDR2 SASEGT. V was trimmed by 6 bases and J by 0 bases, leaving 12 bases between them. CDR3 sequence reads: CASRWGVLSGNTIYF. In nucleotides, the CDR3 is TGTGCCAGCAGGTGGGGGGTCCTCTCTGGAAACACCATATATTTT.

This clonotype was recorded at least ten times. This rearrangement joins TRBV5-1 to TRBJ1-1; D remains unclear. This CDR3 spans 11 amino acids. Germline values: CDR1 SGHRS, CDR2 YFSETQ. The V and J ends lost 8 bases and 3 bases respectively, with 8 bases between them. CDR3 DNA sequence: TGCGCCAGTACCCGGGACACTGAAGCTTTCTTT. Its translation is CASTRDTEAFF.

This clonotype was recorded at least ten times. It is likely a read error, because the conserved phenylalanine at the end of the CDR3 is missing. The chain couples TRBV29-1 to TRBJ1-2; D unclear. Germline assignment: CDR1 SQVTM and CDR2 ANQGSEA. CDR3 size: 11 residues. V was clipped by 4 bases and J by 1 base, with 4 bases between them. Written as DNA, the CDR3 is TGCAGCGTTGGAGGTAACTATGGCTACACCCTC. Its translation: CSVGGNYGYTL.

This clonotype has at least ten counts. The chain links TRBV6-5 to TRBJ1-1; D remains unclear. The length of the CDR3 is 13 residues. From germline, CDR1 is MNHEY and CDR2 SVGAGI. Trimming left V 7 bases short and J 4 bases short, with 13 bases between. This CDR3 is CASKRVRGTEAFF. The CDR3 DNA reads as TGTGCCAGCAAAAGGGTCAGAGGCACTGAAGCTTTCTTT.

The rearrangement links TRBV6-5 to TRBJ2-5; tentative D call: TRBD2 (7 bases). The length of the CDR3 is 13 residues. Trimming pared 4 bases from V and 10 bases from J, leaving 16 bases between. The V gene's germline CDR1 is MNHEY and CDR2 SVGAGI. The CDR3 here is CASSSGGGSNQYF. DNA for the CDR3: TGTGCCAGCAGTTCTGGGGGGGGCTCGAACCAGTACTTC.

This clonotype was seen more than once but under ten times. V and J are TRBV6-1 and TRBJ1-5; the match to TRBD1 covers 9 bases. The CDR3 has 16 residues. V gave up 7 bases and J gave up 0 bases; unmatched junction bases: 7. CDR1 and CDR2 from the germline V gene are MNHNS and SASEGT. For the CDR3, the DNA is TGTGCCAGCACCACCGGGACAGGGAATAGCAATCAGCCCCAGCATTTT. It codes for CASTTGTGNSNQPQHF.

The sample holds many counts of this clonotype. CDR3 residues: CASSHRGRGDGYTF. As DNA, the CDR3 is TGTGCCAGCAGCCACAGGGGGCGCGGGGATGGCTACACCTTC. The genes are TRBV27 and TRBJ1-2, with 9 positions matching TRBD1. V lost 6 bases to trimming and J lost 6 bases; unmatched junction nucleotides: 8. Germline assignment: CDR1 MNHEY and CDR2 SMNVEV (reference sequence). CDR3 size: 14 residues.

This clonotype occurred many times. V is TRBV6-1 and J is TRBJ2-7, with 9 bases that match TRBD1. CDR1 and CDR2 from the germline V gene are MNHNS and SASEGT. The length of the CDR3 is 15 residues. Trimming removed 1 base from V and 5 bases from J; junction bases left unmatched: 6. CDR3 DNA: TGTGCCAGCAGTGAAGAGTTGGGACAGGGCCACGAGCAGTACTTC. This sequence encodes CASSEELGQGHEQYF.

The chain combines TRBV3-1 with TRBJ2-5; 7 nucleotides line up with TRBD2. CDR1 and CDR2 (germline): LGHDT, YNNKEL (reference sequence). J was trimmed by 1 base and V by 0 bases; bases with no gene match: 8. This CDR3 region has 17 residues. CDR3 sequence reads: CASSQDNDSGPQETQYF. In DNA form, the CDR3 reads TGTGCCAGCAGCCAAGATAATGATAGCGGGCCCCAAGAGACCCAGTACTTC.

The chain employs TRBV6-1 and TRBJ2-7, with TRBD2 matching 11 bases. V lost 2 bases and J lost 3; bases outside the gene matches: 15. The CDR3 contains 19 residues. The germline CDR1 and CDR2 sequences are MNHNS and SASEGT. The CDR3 region has the DNA TGTGCCAGCAGTGAACGGAGAGGGGTCCTAGCGGGGGGATACTACGAGCAGTACTTC. Its translation: CASSERRGVLAGGYYEQYF.

Worth noting for this clonotype: Likely a read error: the CDR3 ends without its conserved phenylalanine or tryptophan. The chain has TRBV5-6 and TRBJ1-1; D might be TRBD1 (6 bases). This CDR3 spans 13 amino acids. The ends were cut back, 0 bases at V and 5 bases at J, with 8 bases in the middle. The germline CDR1 and CDR2 sequences are SGHDT and YYEEEE. In DNA, the CDR3 is TGTGCCAGCAGCTTGGAAGGGGGGACTGAAGCTTTCTTG. Translated, it gives CASSLEGGTEAFL.

There are many counts of this clonotype. The CDR3 DNA sequence: TGCAGTGCTAGAGCGCCCGTCGATAGCAATCAGCCCCAGCATTTT. Translated: CSARAPVDSNQPQHF. This chain joins TRBV20-1 and TRBJ1-5; D remains unclear. The V end lost 1 base, the J end lost 0 bases, and 10 bases lay between the germline ends. The length of the CDR3 is 15 residues. Germline-derived CDR1 and CDR2 are DFQATT and SNEGSKA (reference sequence).

The sample holds many counts of this clonotype. Lacking the conserved final phenylalanine or tryptophan, this CDR3 likely reflects a read error. The chain's CDR3 is CASSRLTGLEQYL. As DNA, the CDR3 is TGTGCCAGCAGCCGTTTGACAGGCCTCGAGCAGTACCTC. The rearrangement uses TRBV5-6 and TRBJ2-7, with D perhaps TRBD1 (6 bases). V lost 4 bases and J lost 6, with 14 bases in between. This CDR3 is built from 13 residues. CDR1 and CDR2 from the germline V gene are SGHDT and YYEEEE.

This clonotype was observed at least ten times. V and J are TRBV20-1 and TRBJ2-7; no definite D call. Germline CDR1 is DFQATT and CDR2 is SNEGSKA (reference sequence). Trimming took off 0 bases at V and 3 bases at J, with 9 bases between the two ends. This CDR3 spans 13 amino acids. This CDR3 reads CSARDRRNYEQYF. The CDR3 bases are TGCAGTGCTAGAGATCGGCGAAACTACGAGCAGTACTTC.

This clonotype was detected many times. The chain uses TRBV29-1 and TRBJ1-2; TRBD1 matches at 7 bases. This CDR3 comprises 14 residues. The junction had 12 bases not matched to a gene; V was cut back by 5 bases and J by 6 bases. Per the germline V gene, CDR1 is SQVTM and CDR2 is ANQGSEA. CDR3 sequence reads: CSVTGTAKEDGYTF. CDR3 nucleotides: TGCAGCGTTACCGGGACAGCTAAAGAGGATGGCTACACCTTC.